A selection of T cell receptor beta chains follows, all from one sample in a study of shared clonotypes between healthy human individuals. The repertoire was sequenced with immunoSEQ multiplex PCR; TCRdb's copy has only in-frame clones and lacks some. The sample carries about 2 million clones, roughly 96% recorded once. The sample consisted of naive CD4+ T cells sorted from blood. The receptor set was obtained from a man aged 18 to 30 in good health. CDR3s include the opening cysteine and the closing phenylalanine or tryptophan. The order of the fields is J gene, clone size, D gene, V gene, CDR3 protein, CDR3 DNA. D genes are given only for firm matches. Expanded clones get a size class; other rows say once, few or many, or leave the size out.

TRBJ2-1 once TRBD2 TRBV2 CASRLSGRYEQFF TGTGCCAGCAGACTTAGCGGGAGGTATGAGCAGTTCTTC
TRBJ2-2 few - TRBV7-7 CASSPGQNTGELFF TGTGCTAGCAGCCCGGGACAGAACACCGGGGAGCTGTTTTTT
TRBJ2-7 - - TRBV7-2 CASSLGYSYEQYF TGTGCCAGCAGCTTAGGATACTCCTACGAGCAGTACTTC
TRBJ2-7 - TRBD2 TRBV7-9 CASSWAGGIYEQYF TGTGCCAGCAGCTGGGCGGGGGGGATCTACGAGCAGTACTTC
TRBJ1-1 once - TRBV6-6 CASSYSNTEAFF TGTGCCAGCAGTTACTCCAACACTGAAGCTTTCTTT
TRBJ2-3 - TRBD2 TRBV5-4 CASSPSGGLSTDTQYF TGTGCCAGCAGCCCTAGCGGGGGTCTTAGCACAGATACGCAGTATTTT
TRBJ1-2 - TRBD1 TRBV30 CAWSPGQAGGYTF TGTGCCTGGAGCCCAGGACAGGCAGGAGGCTACACCTTC
TRBJ2-7 - - TRBV9 CASSVADGSYEQYF TGTGCCAGCAGCGTAGCGGACGGCTCCTACGAGCAGTACTTC
TRBJ1-6 - TRBD1 TRBV9 CASSVRGQGVSPLHF TGTGCCAGCAGCGTGCGAGGACAGGGCGTTTCACCCCTCCACTTT
TRBJ2-1 - TRBD1 TRBV5-1 CASSLDLTGTYNEQFF TGCGCCAGCAGCTTGGATCTGACAGGGACCTACAATGAGCAGTTCTTC
TRBJ1-6 - TRBD1 TRBV27 CASSSDRYNSPLHF TGTGCCAGCAGTTCGGACAGGTATAATTCACCCCTCCACTTT
TRBJ1-4 once TRBD1 TRBV5-1 CASSRDTMTGDELFF TGCGCCAGCAGCCGCGATACTATGACAGGGGACGAACTGTTTTTT
TRBJ2-7 - - TRBV6-5 CASSYQGIGYEQYF TGTGCCAGCAGTTACCAGGGAATCGGCTACGAGCAGTACTTC
TRBJ2-3 - - TRBV7-2 CASSLYSRGYADTQYF TGTGCCAGCAGCTTATACTCACGGGGGTACGCAGATACGCAGTATTTT
TRBJ2-4 - TRBD1 TRBV7-2 CASSLAPTGTNIQYF TGTGCCAGCAGCTTAGCCCCGACAGGGACAAACATTCAGTACTTC
TRBJ1-2 - TRBD1 TRBV28 CASSLASRDSYGYTF TGTGCCAGCAGTCTAGCTTCCCGGGACAGCTATGGCTACACCTTC
TRBJ2-2 once TRBD2 TRBV27 CASRILADNTGELFF TGTGCCAGCAGGATACTAGCGGACAACACCGGGGAGCTGTTTTTT
TRBJ2-3 - TRBD1 TRBV4-1 CASSPADRGNTDTQYF TGCGCCAGCAGCCCGGCCGACAGGGGAAACACAGATACGCAGTATTTT
TRBJ1-2 - TRBD1 TRBV6-5 CASSYGTGTYGYTF TGTGCCAGCAGTTACGGGACAGGTACCTATGGCTACACCTTC
TRBJ1-5 - TRBD1 TRBV6-1 CASSRDRINQPQHF TGTGCCAGCAGTCGGGACAGGATCAATCAGCCCCAGCATTTT
TRBJ2-7 - - TRBV6-5 CASSGGQTYEQYF TGTGCCAGCAGTGGCGGGCAGACCTACGAGCAGTACTTC
TRBJ1-3 - - TRBV2 CASSVGFILSLSGNTIYF TGTGCCAGCAGTGTGGGTTTCATTCTATCCCTCTCTGGAAACACCATATATTTT
TRBJ2-1 - - TRBV2 CASSDSGGLNEQFF TGTGCCAGCAGTGACTCGGGGGGCCTTAATGAGCAGTTCTTC
TRBJ2-2 - TRBD2 TRBV5-4 CASSSPLGGGNTGELFF TGTGCCAGCAGCTCTCCCTTAGGCGGGGGGAACACCGGGGAGCTGTTTTTT
TRBJ1-5 - - TRBV6-5 CASKAEGGGNQPQHF TGTGCCAGCAAGGCGGAAGGTGGAGGCAATCAGCCCCAGCATTTT
TRBJ2-7 - - TRBV15 CATSRDRSPVLQYEQYF TGTGCCACCAGCAGAGATCGGAGTCCAGTACTCCAATACGAGCAGTACTTC
TRBJ2-7 - TRBD2 TRBV4-3 CASSPAGLAGNEQYF TGCGCCAGCAGCCCCGCGGGACTAGCGGGAAACGAGCAGTACTTC
TRBJ1-5 - TRBD1 TRBV2 CASSERTGVNQPQHF TGTGCCAGCAGTGAAAGGACAGGGGTCAATCAGCCCCAGCATTTT
TRBJ1-1 - - TRBV5-1 CASSLAGKGNTEAFF TGCGCCAGCAGCTTGGCCGGAAAGGGGAACACTGAAGCTTTCTTT
TRBJ2-7 - - TRBV6-5 CASSRGHHEQYF TGTGCCAGCAGCCGTGGACACCACGAGCAGTACTTC
TRBJ2-7 - TRBD2 TRBV5-6 CASSYGGRSSYEQYF TGTGCCAGCAGCTACGGCGGGAGGTCTTCCTACGAGCAGTACTTC
TRBJ1-1 - TRBD1 TRBV18 CASSPRQGMNTEAFF TGTGCCAGCTCACCTCGACAGGGAATGAACACTGAAGCTTTCTTT
TRBJ1-1 - - TRBV11-2 CASSLGTGGITEAFF TGTGCCAGCAGCTTAGGGACCGGAGGAATCACTGAAGCTTTCTTT
TRBJ1-2 - TRBD1 TRBV18 CASSPPMGQGAWGYTF TGTGCCAGCTCACCACCGATGGGACAGGGGGCATGGGGCTACACCTTC
TRBJ1-2 - - TRBV28 CASSSQGNGPIYGYTF TGTGCCAGCAGTTCGCAGGGAAATGGTCCTATCTATGGCTACACCTTC
TRBJ2-3 - - TRBV5-1 CASSFEEDTQYF TGCGCCAGCAGCTTCGAGGAAGATACGCAGTATTTT
TRBJ2-5 few TRBD1 TRBV2 CASSEGQGAVEETQYF TGTGCCAGCAGTGAGGGTCAGGGGGCAGTTGAAGAGACCCAGTACTTC
TRBJ2-7 - TRBD2 TRBV7-2 CASSPHAGGRYEQYF TGTGCCAGCAGCCCGCACGCGGGAGGGCGGTACGAGCAGTACTTC
TRBJ2-7 - - TRBV6-4 CASSDGSSRRVSSYEQYF TGTGCCAGCAGTGACGGGAGCTCCCGCAGGGTCAGCTCCTACGAGCAGTACTTC
TRBJ1-1 - - TRBV19 CASMIGGSPMNTEAFF TGTGCCAGTATGATAGGGGGTTCCCCCATGAACACTGAAGCTTTCTTT
TRBJ2-1 - - TRBV11-2 CASSLRGSSESSYNEQFF TGTGCCAGCAGCTTAAGGGGGTCTAGCGAGAGCTCCTACAATGAGCAGTTCTTC
TRBJ1-6 - - TRBV7-2 CASSLVTNTLHF TGTGCCAGCAGCTTAGTTACAAACACCCTCCACTTT
TRBJ1-4 - TRBD1 TRBV2 CASRDGQGGDEKLFF TGTGCCAGCAGAGACGGACAGGGGGGTGATGAAAAACTGTTTTTT
TRBJ1-1 once TRBD1 TRBV7-2 CASSLALEGARAEAFF TGTGCCAGCAGCTTAGCGCTAGAGGGGGCAAGGGCTGAAGCTTTCTTT
TRBJ2-3 - - TRBV9 CASSPRGRDTDTQYF TGTGCCAGCAGCCCCCGGGGCAGGGACACAGATACGCAGTATTTT
TRBJ1-5 - - TRBV30 CAWSNIGTLNQPQHF TGTGCCTGGAGTAACATTGGGACACTCAATCAGCCCCAGCATTTT